These T cell receptor beta chains were read from a single sample in a study of blood T cell repertoires in COVID-19. Measured with immunoSEQ multiplex PCR; TCRdb has only the in-frame clones, and not every one. The sample includes around 130,000 clones, 75% to 90% of them seen just once. The sample consisted of peripheral blood. The receptors were gathered from a man aged 65 to 79 with active or convalescent COVID-19. CDR3s leave out the opening cysteine and the closing phenylalanine or tryptophan.

V	CDR3
TRBV15	ATSRVKGGNSYNEQF
TRBV29-1	SVGAVIYEQY
TRBV28	ASTSRVRGAKGYT
TRBV19	ASTGTGLAGVNEQF
TRBV5-6	ASSLWGLSGNTIY
TRBV28	ASGGLLDTQY
TRBV29-1	SVEELQGYGYT
TRBV10-3	AISVAGAQTEAF
TRBV27	ASSNRVAQPQH
TRBV4-2	ASSQAGVSTGELF
TRBV28	ASSFVAGVSYEQY
TRBV6-6	ASSRTAGTSIKTQY
TRBV18	ASSLGDKAESQH
TRBV13	ASSLVPGGGDEQF
TRBV18	ASSPPGAGKDEKLF
TRBV19	ASSLQGANGQPQH
TRBV5-1	ASSLDGQRLSSYNEQF
TRBV6-5	ASSLDRLSNQPQH
TRBV19	ASRNAGVTDTQY
TRBV6-2/TRBV6-3	ASSSSSSGDTQY